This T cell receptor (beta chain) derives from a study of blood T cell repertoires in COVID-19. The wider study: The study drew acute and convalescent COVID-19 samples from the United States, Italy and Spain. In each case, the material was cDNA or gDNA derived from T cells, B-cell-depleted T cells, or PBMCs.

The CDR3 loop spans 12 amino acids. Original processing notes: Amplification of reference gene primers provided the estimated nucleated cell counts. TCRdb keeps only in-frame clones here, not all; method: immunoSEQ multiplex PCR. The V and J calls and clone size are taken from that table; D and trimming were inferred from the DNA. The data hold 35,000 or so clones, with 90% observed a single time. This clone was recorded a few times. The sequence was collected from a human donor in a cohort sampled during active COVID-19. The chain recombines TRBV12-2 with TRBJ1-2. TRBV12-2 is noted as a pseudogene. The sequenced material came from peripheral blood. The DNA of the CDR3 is TGTGCAAGTCGCTTAACGGGCTATGGCTACACCTTC. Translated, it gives CASRLTGYGYTF.